This TCR beta chain stems from a study of T-cell memory formation after mild COVID-19. This clonotype appeared many times. Antigen specificity is unknown. Overall study findings and caveats: The main location of contracting CD4+ clones was CM and EM, and that of contracting CD8+ clones was EMRA.

It was 5'RACE with constant-segment primers that produced the TCR alpha and TCR beta cDNA libraries, which carried sample barcodes and UMIs. TCRdb re-derived calls from the 5' RACE reads in MiXCR, one entry per CDR3 protein. The sample lists approximately 290,000 distinct CDR3 sequences; roughly a fifth were seen once. This CDR3 comprises 17 residues. V lost 5 bases and J lost 10; bases outside the gene matches: 15. Per the germline V gene, CDR1 is LNHNV and CDR2 is YYDKDF (reference sequence). This chain connects TRBV15 to TRBJ2-1, with TRBD2 identical over 12 bases. The specimen sequenced was PBMCs or a T cell subset sorted from them (not recorded which). The clonotype originates from a man aged 18 to 30 who had mild COVID-19 (a few samples of this study predate the infection). Cell type and time point are not known. CDR3 nucleotides: TGTGCCACCAGCGGCGGACTAGCGGGGAGATCCAATAGCGAGCAGTTCTTC. This encodes CATSGGLAGRSNSEQFF.